The T cell receptor beta chain under discussion was sequenced for a study of cytomegalovirus exposure and HLA in healthy donors. Only in-frame clones appear in the TCRdb table, and some are missing; sequencing was by immunoSEQ multiplex PCR. The sample comprises 180,000 or so clones, 86% of which are singletons, and less than 3.5% rests with the top ten. Sequencing input: PBMCs. The TCR sequence derives from a man younger than 30 in good health and CMV-seropositive.

The CDR3 sequence is CASSEQGAGYGYTF. The CDR3 DNA sequence: TGTGCCAGCAGTGAACAGGGGGCTGGCTATGGCTACACCTTC. The chain carries TRBV6-1 and TRBJ1-2; 8 bases match TRBD1. V lost 2 bases to trimming and J lost 4 bases; unmatched junction nucleotides: 3. The CDR3 length is 14 residues. Germline lookup yields CDR1 MNHNS and CDR2 SASEGT.